These 9 T cell receptor beta chains originate from one sample sequenced in a study of shared clonotypes between healthy human individuals. Sequencing used immunoSEQ multiplex PCR; TCRdb keeps in-frame clones, though not all of them. The table has some 1,400,000 clones, approximately 97% seen once. Sample: naive CD4+ T cells sorted from blood. The subset here: CD45RA+ positively selected. The receptors were sampled from a man aged 25 to 40 in good health.

This chain connects TRBV10-1 to TRBJ2-3; D is ambiguous. V lost 0 bases and J 6 bases, leaving 22 bases between the germline ends. Germline assignment: CDR1 WNHNN and CDR2 SYGVQD (reference sequence). The CDR3 covers 18 residues. The DNA for the CDR3 is TGCGCCAGCAGTGAGTCGACCCTACCCCACGCCCCCACTGATACGCAGTATTTT. Residues: CASSESTLPHAPTDTQYF.

The chain recombines TRBV27 with TRBJ1-2; 7 nucleotides align to TRBD1. V shed 8 bases and J 6 bases; nucleotides not matched to a gene: 12. The CDR3 is 14 amino acids. Germline V gene sequence: CDR1 MNHEY, CDR2 SMNVEV (reference sequence). The CDR3 DNA reads as TGTGCCAGCTCTCCGAGGGGGCGACGGGATGGCTACACCTTC. Translating it yields CASSPRGRRDGYTF.

The chain is built from TRBV10-1 and TRBJ2-7; D ambiguous. The V gene's germline CDR1 is WNHNN and CDR2 SYGVQD (reference sequence). The CDR3 length is 13 residues. The germline V and J ends were trimmed by 6 bases and 6 bases, with 15 bases remaining between them. The CDR3 reads CASSRRPPPEQYF. The CDR3 bases are TGCGCCAGCAGCCGGCGTCCTCCCCCCGAGCAGTACTTC.

The chain uses TRBV11-2 and TRBJ1-2, with D perhaps TRBD1 (6 bases). The CDR3 has 15 residues. Trimming took 5 bases from V and 6 from J, leaving 19 bases between them. Germline assignment: CDR1 SGHAT and CDR2 FQNNGV. CDR3 region: CASSRARGALDGYTF. The CDR3 DNA is TGTGCCAGCAGCAGGGCTCGGGGGGCGTTGGATGGCTACACCTTC.

The chain recombines TRBV18 with TRBJ1-1; unclear D gene. Per germline, CDR1 KGHSH and CDR2 LQKENI. With 6 bases removed from V and 2 bases from J, the gap between germline ends came to 25 bases. The CDR3 loop spans 18 amino acids. This CDR3 reads CASSPKTNVRPGNTEAFF. The DNA of the CDR3 is TGTGCCAGCTCCCCCAAAACAAACGTGAGGCCCGGTAACACTGAAGCTTTCTTT.

The chain is built from TRBV2 and TRBJ1-2; 7 nucleotides agree with TRBD1. V lost 8 bases and J lost 2; bases outside the gene matches: 5. The germline CDR1 and CDR2 sequences are SNHLY and FYNNEI. The CDR3 totals 13 residues. The chain's CDR3 is CASYGDRNYGYTF. The CDR3 bases are TGTGCCAGCTATGGGGACAGAAACTATGGCTACACCTTC.

CDR3 protein: CSADGAYGYTF. The CDR3 bases are TGCAGTGCTGATGGGGCCTATGGCTACACCTTC. The chain links TRBV20-1 to TRBJ1-2; possible D gene TRBD1, 5 bases. In germline, CDR1 is DFQATT, CDR2 SNEGSKA (reference sequence). The germline V and J ends were trimmed by 5 bases and 4 bases, with 8 bases remaining between them. CDR3 length equals 11 residues.

The chain has TRBV5-1 and TRBJ2-3, with TRBD1 as a possible D gene (5 bases). Germline V gene sequence: CDR1 SGHRS, CDR2 YFSETQ. This CDR3 spans 15 amino acids. Trimming removed 7 bases at V and 4 bases at J, with 19 bases between. In DNA form, the CDR3 reads TGCGCCAGCTCCGCGCGGCAGGGTTTAGCAGATACGCAGTATTTT. The encoded protein is CASSARQGLADTQYF. Variable domain in full (rest from reference TRBV5-1 and TRBJ2-3): KAGVTQTPRYLIKTRGQQVTLSCSPISGHRSVSWYQQTPGQGLQFLFEYFSETQRNKGNFPGRFSGRQFSNSRSEMNVSTLELGDSALYLCASSARQGLADTQYFGPGTRLTVL.

CDR3 in DNA: TGCGCCAGCAGCCCGGAGGGTCCCTACAATGAGCAGTTCTTC. This translates into CASSPEGPYNEQFF. The J gene is TRBJ2-1, the V gene TRBV5-1; tentative D call: TRBD2 (6 bases). CDR1 and CDR2 (germline): SGHRS, YFSETQ. The CDR3 sequence is 14 residues long. Trimming took off 4 bases at V and 2 bases at J, with 10 bases between the two ends.